The 21 T cell receptor beta chains presented below share a single source sample, sequenced in a study of CD8+ T cells in alopecia areata. Treatment defined: oral pan-JAK inhibitor, 5-10 mg twice daily. Extraction and reverse transcription of RNA yielded cDNA as the sequencing template. Data came from immunoSEQ multiplex PCR; TCRdb stores just in-frame clones and leaves some out. The sample yields approximately 200,000 clones, 60% seen once. Material: CD4+ T cells sorted from blood, obtained at week 4, from a patient treated with tofacitinib. The receptors here all came from a human donor with alopecia areata.

The chain joins TRBV7-2 to TRBJ1-5; the D is unclear. V lost 5 bases and J 6 bases, leaving 14 bases between the germline ends. Germline assignment: CDR1 SGHTA and CDR2 FQGNSA. This CDR3 is built from 14 residues. CDR3 sequence reads: CASSAGPGPQPQHF. DNA for the CDR3: TGTGCCAGCAGCGCGGGCCCCGGCCCTCAGCCCCAGCATTTT.

V is TRBV19 and J is TRBJ1-5, with D unclear. Trimming took 2 bases from V and 4 from J, leaving 6 bases between them. The germline V gene has CDR1 LNHDA and CDR2 SQIVND (reference sequence). The CDR3 length is 13 residues. The CDR3 DNA follows: TGTGCCAGTAGTATACAGGAGAATCAGCCCCAGCATTTT. As protein: CASSIQENQPQHF. Supplemented by reference TRBV19 and TRBJ1-5, the full variable domain reads DGGITQSPKYLFRKEGQNVTLSCEQNLNHDAMYWYRQDPGQGLRLIYYSQIVNDFQKGDIAEGYSVSREKKESFPLTVTSAQKNPTAFYLCASSIQENQPQHFGDGTRLSIL.

The chain uses TRBV29-1 and TRBJ2-5; D is perhaps TRBD1 or TRBD2 (5 bases each). Germline-derived CDR1 and CDR2 are SQVTM and ANQGSEA. The V end lost 7 bases, the J end lost 5 bases, and 11 bases lay between the germline ends. The CDR3 spans 11 residues. The CDR3: CSGAREETQYF. DNA of the CDR3: TGCAGCGGAGCCAGGGAGGAGACCCAGTACTTC. Together with reference TRBV29-1 and TRBJ2-5, the CDR3 gives the full variable domain: SAVISQKPSRDICQRGTSLTIQCQVDSQVTMMFWYRQQPGQSLTLIATANQGSEATYESGFVIDKFPISRPNLTFSTLTVSNMSPEDSSIYLCSGAREETQYFGPGTRLLVL.

The chain combines TRBV15 with TRBJ2-7; 10 nucleotides match TRBD1. Germline V gene lookup returns CDR1 LNHNV and CDR2 YYDKDF (reference sequence). The CDR3 loop spans 14 amino acids. The V gene end was trimmed by 6 bases and the J gene end by 5 bases; junction bases not matched to a gene: 7. The CDR3 protein is CATRGPGQGNEQYF. In DNA form, the CDR3 reads TGTGCCACCAGGGGGCCGGGACAGGGGAACGAGCAGTACTTC.

This chain connects TRBV29-1 to TRBJ2-1; possibly TRBD2 for D (6 bases). There are 12 residues in the CDR3. V shed 3 bases and J shed 12 bases, with 15 bases lying between them. Germline loops: CDR1 SQVTM, CDR2 ANQGSEA. Here the CDR3 DNA reads TGCAGCGTTGATAATGGAGGGAGAGGGCAGTTCTTC. This gives the protein CSVDNGGRGQFF.

The table lists this clone with a count of one. The chain carries TRBV5-6 and TRBJ1-4; D ambiguous. Trimming stripped 4 bases from V and 8 bases from J, with 15 bases between. The CDR3 extends over 14 amino acids. Germline V CDR1 and CDR2: SGHDT, YYEEEE. CDR3 loop: CASSHGQAGEKLFF. The CDR3, as DNA: TGTGCCAGCAGCCACGGGCAGGCGGGGGAAAAACTGTTTTTT.

This chain links TRBV25-1 with TRBJ2-5; tentative D call: TRBD2 (6 bases). V lost 7 bases, J lost 10 bases, and 13 bases lay in between. Germline CDR1 reads MGHDK; CDR2 reads SYGVNS. This CDR3 region has 11 residues. CDR3 sequence reads: CASNRGRDQYF. In DNA, the CDR3 is TGTGCCAGCAACCGCGGGCGGGACCAGTACTTC. Full variable domain (missing parts from reference TRBV25-1 and TRBJ2-5): EADIYQTPRYLVIGTGKKITLECSQTMGHDKMYWYQQDPGMELHLIHYSYGVNSTEKGDLSSESTVSRIRTEHFPLTLESARPSHTSQYLCASNRGRDQYFGPGTRLLVL.

The chain links TRBV5-1 to TRBJ1-1; D is ambiguous. This CDR3 is built from 15 residues. The germline V gene has CDR1 SGHRS and CDR2 YFSETQ. V lost 4 bases to trimming and J lost 3 bases, with 16 bases between them. The CDR3 loop is CASSAREGWDTEAFF. The CDR3 DNA follows: TGCGCCAGCAGCGCAAGGGAGGGATGGGACACTGAAGCTTTCTTT.

The gene calls are TRBV25-1 and TRBJ2-3; D not resolved. The CDR3 sequence is 11 residues long. Germline loops: CDR1 MGHDK, CDR2 SYGVNS. V shed 4 bases and J shed 2 bases, with 1 base lying between them. CDR3 sequence reads: CASSATDTQYF. Written as DNA, the CDR3 is TGTGCCAGCAGTGCCACAGATACGCAGTATTTT.

The V and J genes are TRBV4-2 and TRBJ2-2; weak D call: TRBD2 (6 bases). Between the trimmed V and J ends, which lost 3 bases and 6 bases, there was a span of 14 bases. The V gene's germline CDR1 is LGHNA and CDR2 YNFKEQ. The CDR3 has 15 amino acids. The CDR3 nucleotides are TGTGCCAGCAGCCAGGGGGACTCCTTCCCCGGGGAGCTGTTTTTT. It is translated as CASSQGDSFPGELFF.

The CDR3 DNA sequence: TGTGCCAGCAGTGAGGGAGGAGGCTCTGGGGCCAACGTCCTGACTTTC. Translated, it gives CASSEGGGSGANVLTF. This chain joins TRBV2 and TRBJ2-6; possibly TRBD2 for D (6 bases). This CDR3 is built from 16 residues. Germline V gives CDR1 SNHLY, CDR2 FYNNEI. With 3 bases removed from V and 0 bases from J, the gap between germline ends came to 9 bases.

For the CDR3, the DNA is TGTGCCATCAGGGGTGGGCAGAAGCAGTACTTC. Protein sequence: CAIRGGQKQYF. The rearrangement links TRBV10-3 to TRBJ2-7; D ambiguous. CDR3 size: 11 residues. Germline CDR1 reads ENHRY; CDR2 reads SYGVKD. V was cut by 6 bases and J by 8 bases, with 11 bases left in between.

The chain carries TRBV6-5 and TRBJ2-5; D unresolved. Per the germline V gene, CDR1 is MNHEY and CDR2 is SVGAGI. The CDR3 consists of 12 residues. With 6 bases removed from V and 2 bases from J, the gap between germline ends came to 7 bases. The CDR3 reads CASSRLQETQYF. The CDR3 coding sequence is TGTGCCAGCAGCCGACTGCAAGAGACCCAGTACTTC.

This clone has just a few counts. J is TRBJ2-1 and V is TRBV29-1, with TRBD1 matching 7 bases. The CDR3 length is 13 residues. The J segment lost 10 bases and the V segment lost 7 bases, leaving 13 bases of the junction unmatched. The germline gives CDR1 SQVTM, CDR2 ANQGSEA. Here the CDR3 reads CSGGTGAPGEQFF. For the CDR3, the DNA is TGCAGCGGGGGAACAGGGGCCCCTGGGGAGCAGTTCTTC.

The V and J genes are TRBV30 and TRBJ2-7; 12 nucleotides line up with TRBD1. Germline CDR1 is GTSNPN and CDR2 is SVGIG (reference sequence). The ends lost 0 bases at V and 6 bases at J; junction bases unmatched: 6. The CDR3 has 15 residues. The CDR3 nucleotides read TGTGCCTGGAGTGTACTCGGGACAGGGGGCGTCGAGCAGTACTTC. Its translation is CAWSVLGTGGVEQYF.

This clone was found a few times. V and J are TRBV10-3 and TRBJ1-2; D is ambiguous. Germline V lookup: CDR1 ENHRY, CDR2 SYGVKD. Trimming removed 8 bases at V and 6 bases at J, with 7 bases between. The CDR3 is 10 residues long. CDR3 amino acids: CAIPIHGYTF. The CDR3 nucleotides are TGTGCCATCCCCATCCATGGCTACACCTTC.

This clone was detected a few times. The rearrangement links TRBV30 to TRBJ1-1, with D possibly being TRBD1 (6 bases). CDR3 length equals 16 residues. The V and J ends lost 0 bases and 5 bases respectively, with 19 bases between them. Germline CDR1 is GTSNPN and CDR2 is SVGIG (reference sequence). The CDR3 DNA follows: TGTGCCTGGAGTGTAAAGGGAAGGGACATTGGGACTGAAGCTTTCTTT. It encodes CAWSVKGRDIGTEAFF.

A few counts support this clone. Other DNA sequences within the sample encode an identical CDR3. The chain recombines TRBV11-2 with TRBJ2-7; D uncertain. The CDR3 totals 11 residues. V lost 5 bases, J lost 3 bases, and 5 bases lay in between. Per germline, CDR1 SGHAT and CDR2 FQNNGV. Written as DNA, the CDR3 is TGTGCCAGCAGCCCGGACTACGAGCAGTACTTC. Encoded protein: CASSPDYEQYF.

The chain is built from TRBV29-1 and TRBJ2-1; 7 bases are a match to TRBD2. CDR1 and CDR2 from the germline V gene are SQVTM and ANQGSEA. There are 14 residues in the CDR3. Trimming cost V 6 bases and J 6 bases; bases outside gene matches: 11. CDR3 DNA sequence: TGCAGCGTCATACTAGCGATAGGCGGCAATGAGCAGTTCTTC. Its protein is CSVILAIGGNEQFF.

The chain carries TRBV6-6 and TRBJ2-3, with 7 bases matching TRBD1. J was trimmed by 1 base and V by 10 bases; bases with no gene match: 14. Looked up from germline, CDR1 is MNHNY and CDR2 is SVGAGI (reference sequence). This CDR3 is 16 amino acids long. The CDR3 protein is CAISANNRGGTDTQYF. CDR3 nucleotides: TGTGCCATCTCCGCTAACAACAGGGGAGGCACAGATACGCAGTATTTT.

This clone came up a few times. J is TRBJ2-5 and V is TRBV6-5; TRBD1 aligns across 8 bases. CDR1 and CDR2 from the germline V gene are MNHEY and SVGAGI. The CDR3 runs 14 residues. The J segment lost 5 bases and the V segment lost 2 bases, leaving 4 bases of the junction unmatched. In DNA, the CDR3 is TGTGCCAGCAGTTACGACAGGGGCTTGGAGACCCAGTACTTC. It is translated as CASSYDRGLETQYF.